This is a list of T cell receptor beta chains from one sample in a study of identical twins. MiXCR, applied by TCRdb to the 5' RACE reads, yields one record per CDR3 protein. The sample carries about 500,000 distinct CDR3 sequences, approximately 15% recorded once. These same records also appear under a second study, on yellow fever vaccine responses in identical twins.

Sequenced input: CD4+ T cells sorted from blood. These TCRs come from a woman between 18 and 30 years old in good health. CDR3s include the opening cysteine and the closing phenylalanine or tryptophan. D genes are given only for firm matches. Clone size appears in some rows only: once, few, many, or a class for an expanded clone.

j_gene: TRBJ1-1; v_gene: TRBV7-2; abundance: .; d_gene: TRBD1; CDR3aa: CASSPNLQGFTEAFF; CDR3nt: TGTGCCAGCAGCCCTAATTTACAGGGGTTCACTGAAGCTTTCTTT
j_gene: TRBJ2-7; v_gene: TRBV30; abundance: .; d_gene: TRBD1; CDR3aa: CAWRGDRGGEQYF; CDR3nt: TGTGCCTGGAGGGGGGACAGGGGGGGCGAGCAGTACTTC
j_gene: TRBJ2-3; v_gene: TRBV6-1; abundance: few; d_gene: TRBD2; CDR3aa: CASTTGEGTDTQYF; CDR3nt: TGTGCCAGCACCACCGGGGAGGGGACAGATACGCAGTATTTT
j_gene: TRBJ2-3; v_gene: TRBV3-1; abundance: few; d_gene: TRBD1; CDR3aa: CASSQDTGQGADTDTQYF; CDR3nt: TGTGCCAGCAGCCAAGATACGGGACAGGGGGCAGACACAGATACGCAGTATTTT
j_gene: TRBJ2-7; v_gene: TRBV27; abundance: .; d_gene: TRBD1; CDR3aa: CASRTPGTGYHEQYF; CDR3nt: TGTGCCAGCAGGACCCCCGGGACAGGGTACCACGAGCAGTACTTC
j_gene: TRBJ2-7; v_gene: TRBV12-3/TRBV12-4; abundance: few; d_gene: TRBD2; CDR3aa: CASSQPGTRIYEQYF; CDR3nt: TGTGCCAGCAGTCAACCTGGGACTAGGATCTACGAGCAGTACTTC
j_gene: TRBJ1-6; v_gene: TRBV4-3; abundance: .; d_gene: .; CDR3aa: CASSQEKGSPLHF; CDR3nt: TGCGCCAGCAGCCAAGAGAAGGGTTCACCCCTCCACTTT
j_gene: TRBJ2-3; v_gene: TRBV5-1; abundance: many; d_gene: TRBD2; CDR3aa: CASSLDLAGPDTQYF; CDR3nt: TGCGCCAGCAGCTTGGACCTAGCGGGCCCAGATACGCAGTATTTT
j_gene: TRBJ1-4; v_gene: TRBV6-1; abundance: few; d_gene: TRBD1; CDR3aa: CASRTVGTGWDKLFF; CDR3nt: TGTGCCAGCAGAACCGTGGGGACAGGGTGGGACAAACTGTTTTTT
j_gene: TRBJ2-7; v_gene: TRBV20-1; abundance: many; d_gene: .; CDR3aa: CSAPGGLRYEQYF; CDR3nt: TGCAGTGCCCCCGGAGGGCTGAGGTACGAGCAGTACTTC
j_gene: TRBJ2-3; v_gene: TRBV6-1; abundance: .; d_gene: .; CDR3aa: CASKKTRADTQYF; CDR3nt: TGTGCCAGCAAAAAGACCAGGGCAGATACGCAGTATTTT
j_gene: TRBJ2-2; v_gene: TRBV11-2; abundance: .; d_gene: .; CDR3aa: CASRTDPNTGELFF; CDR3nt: TGTGCCAGCAGGACAGACCCCAACACCGGGGAGCTGTTTTTT
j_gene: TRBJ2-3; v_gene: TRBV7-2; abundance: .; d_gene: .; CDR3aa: CASSLVSGTTDTQYF; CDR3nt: TGTGCCAGCAGCTTAGTATCCGGTACCACAGATACGCAGTATTTT
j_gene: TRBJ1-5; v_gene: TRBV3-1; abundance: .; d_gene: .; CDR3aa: CASSQDWDQPQHF; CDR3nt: TGTGCCAGCAGCCAAGACTGGGATCAGCCCCAGCATTTT
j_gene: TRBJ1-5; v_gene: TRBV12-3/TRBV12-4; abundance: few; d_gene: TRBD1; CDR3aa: CASSADRGLGEPQHF; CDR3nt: TGTGCCAGCAGTGCGGACAGGGGGCTGGGGGAGCCCCAGCATTTT
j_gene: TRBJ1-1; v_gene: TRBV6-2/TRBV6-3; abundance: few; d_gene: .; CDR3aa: CASSYSTATLNTEAFF; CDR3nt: TGTGCCAGCAGTTACTCGACGGCAACACTGAACACTGAAGCTTTCTTT
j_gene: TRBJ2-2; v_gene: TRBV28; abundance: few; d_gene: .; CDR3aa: CASGLTTGELFF; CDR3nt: TGTGCCAGCGGGTTAACCACCGGGGAGCTGTTTTTT